Below, 10 T cell receptor beta chains from the same sample are listed, as sequenced in a study of Ad26.COV2.S vaccination and SARS-CoV-2 variants. The method was immunoSEQ multiplex PCR; TCRdb's version includes in-frame clones alone and lacks a portion of them. The repertoire holds about 350,000 clones, 75% to 90% seen once, with approximately 4.5% in the top ten. Treatment meaning: 15 to 20 received Ad26.COV2.S at low or high dose, single or two shots; several received placebo; per-sample allocation not given. Sampling was done on day 63 after the first vaccine or placebo injection. The specimen comprised peripheral blood, sampled in a trial of Ad26.COV2.S vaccine versus placebo. The source is a person aged 18 to 65 who received the Ad26.COV2.S COVID-19 vaccine or a placebo.

To note about this clone: Within the sample, other DNA sequences also encode this same CDR3. This rearrangement joins TRBV5-1 to TRBJ2-1; 12 bases are shared with TRBD2. Germline values: CDR1 SGHRS, CDR2 YFSETQ. There are 16 residues in the CDR3. The trim removed 0 bases at V and 4 bases at J, leaving 2 bases unmatched. DNA for the CDR3: TGCGCCAGCAGCTTGGTACTAGCGGGGGGTTACAATGAGCAGTTCTTC. Translated, it gives CASSLVLAGGYNEQFF.

The rearrangement joins TRBV19 to TRBJ1-2; D is unclear. The CDR3 length is 14 residues. CDR1 and CDR2 from the germline V gene are LNHDA and SQIVND (reference sequence). The V and J ends lost 3 bases and 5 bases respectively, with 13 bases between them. The CDR3 loop is CASSMDLEDYGYTF. Here the CDR3 DNA reads TGTGCCAGTAGTATGGATTTAGAAGATTATGGCTACACCTTC.

The chain joins TRBV24-1 to TRBJ1-1, with unresolved D. This CDR3 is 13 amino acids long. Deletions cut 2 bases from V and 2 bases from J, with 5 bases between. Germline CDR1 reads KGHDR; CDR2 reads SFDVKD. CDR3 sequence (DNA): TGTGCCACCAGTGATTCGATTAACACTGAAGCTTTCTTT. Its protein product is CATSDSINTEAFF.

The table lists this clone with a count of one. The V and J genes are TRBV12-3 or TRBV12-4 and TRBJ2-5; no reliable D call. This CDR3 comprises 13 residues. V shed 7 bases and J shed 2 bases, with 11 bases lying between them. CDR3 nucleotides: TGTGCCAGCATGGGAAGGTCTCAAGAGACCCAGTACTTC. It yields the protein CASMGRSQETQYF.

The CDR3 DNA sequence: TGTGCCAGCTCACCAGGGGGCGCATCAACCGGGGAGCTGTTTTTT. It is translated as CASSPGGASTGELFF. V and J are TRBV18 and TRBJ2-2, with D perhaps matching TRBD1 (6 bases). This CDR3 comprises 15 residues. Germline-derived CDR1 and CDR2 are KGHSH and LQKENI. Trimming cost V 2 bases and J 5 bases, with 12 bases left between them.

The chain has TRBV27 and TRBJ2-3; D not certain. CDR1 is MNHEY, CDR2 SMNVEV, per germline (reference sequence). The V and J ends lost 1 base and 2 bases respectively, with 13 bases between them. The length of the CDR3 is 16 residues. As DNA, the CDR3 is TGTGCCAGCAGTTTATACTCTCCCGAAGCCACAGATACGCAGTATTTT. It translates to CASSLYSPEATDTQYF.

This sequence joins TRBV5-4 and TRBJ2-3; 8 bases are shared with TRBD2. Germline V gives CDR1 SGHNT, CDR2 YYREEE (reference sequence). With V trimmed by 3 bases and J by 0 bases, 9 bases remained unmatched. The CDR3 covers 17 residues. In nucleotides, the CDR3 is TGTGCCAGCAGCTCCTCTAGCGGGTACACTAGCACAGATACGCAGTATTTT. Amino acids: CASSSSSGYTSTDTQYF.

This clone showed up just once. The CDR3 here is CASEPGRTSTEAFF. CDR3 DNA: TGTGCCAGCGAGCCAGGAAGAACGAGCACTGAAGCTTTCTTT. The chain couples TRBV4-2 to TRBJ1-1; D gene ambiguous. The CDR3 spans 14 residues. The ends were cut back, 8 bases at V and 4 bases at J, with 17 bases in the middle. CDR1 is LGHNA, CDR2 YNFKEQ, per germline.

The gene calls are TRBV7-9 and TRBJ1-6; D perhaps matches TRBD1 (6 bases). Trimming shortened V by 1 base and J by 5 bases, and 15 bases separated the two germline ends. The CDR3 covers 17 residues. From germline, CDR1 is SEHNR and CDR2 FQNEAQ (reference sequence). The CDR3 DNA is TGTGCCAGCAGCTTAGATGAAACGGCAGGGGATAATTCACCCCTCCACTTT. Translation: CASSLDETAGDNSPLHF. Based on the CDR3 plus reference TRBV7-9 and TRBJ1-6, the full variable domain is DTGVSQNPRHKITKRGQNVTFRCDPISEHNRLYWYRQTLGQGPEFLTYFQNEAQLEKSRLLSDRFSAERPKGSFSTLEIQRTEQGDSAMYLCASSLDETAGDNSPLHFGNGTRLTVT.

V gene TRBV7-9 combines with J gene TRBJ2-1; TRBD2 matches at 11 bases. Germline lookup yields CDR1 SEHNR and CDR2 FQNEAQ (reference sequence). V lost 1 base, J lost 12 bases, and 2 bases stayed unmatched. This CDR3 spans 13 amino acids. The CDR3 DNA follows: TGTGCCAGCAGCTTAGAAACTAGCGGGAGGCAGTTCTTC. Translated: CASSLETSGRQFF.